These T cell receptor beta chains were read from a single sample in a study of vaccination effects on CD4 cells after COVID-19. This table comes from immunoSEQ multiplex PCR, and its TCRdb copy is limited to in-frame clones, with some not included. The sample lists fewer than 25,000 clones; approximately 79% were seen once. No antigens are known for them. The sequencing here drew on CD4+ T cells from PBMCs cultured with SARS-CoV-2 spike peptides, taken before COVID-19 vaccination. The receptors were gathered from a human donor who had a prior SARS-CoV-2 infection. CDR3s include the opening cysteine and the closing phenylalanine or tryptophan. The D gene is left open where the match is weak. Some rows mark clone size as missing; the rest say once, few, many or name a class of expanded clone.

J gene,V gene,D gene,CDR3 length,clone size,CDR3 DNA,CDR3 protein
TRBJ2-3,TRBV9,TRBD2,15,NA,TGTGCCAGCAGCGTAGTGGGACTAGCGTTGGATACGCAGTATTTT,CASSVVGLALDTQYF
TRBJ2-1,TRBV7-9,TRBD2,16,NA,TGTGCCAGCAGCTTAGCACTAGCGGGATCGCTCTATGAGCAGTTCTTC,CASSLALAGSLYEQFF
TRBJ2-3,TRBV5-1,NA,13,NA,TGCGCCAGCAGCTTGGACCTCACAGATACGCAGTATTTT,CASSLDLTDTQYF
TRBJ2-1,TRBV20-1,NA,18,NA,TGCAGTGCTAGTGGGCAAGGGCTAGCGGACAGCTCCTACAATGAGCAGTTCTTC,CSASGQGLADSSYNEQFF
TRBJ2-1,TRBV7-2,NA,14,once,TGTGCCAGCAGCGATCGTCGCGGAAGCGGCGAGCAGTTCTTC,CASSDRRGSGEQFF
TRBJ2-2,TRBV11-3,NA,16,NA,TGTGCCAGCAGCCGCGAACTGGGACAGAACACCGGGGAGCTGTTTTTT,CASSRELGQNTGELFF
TRBJ2-5,TRBV7-7,TRBD2,15,NA,TGTGCTAGCAGCTTGAGACGGACTAGCGAAGAGACCCAGTACTTC,CASSLRRTSEETQYF
TRBJ2-7,TRBV6-2/TRBV6-3,NA,14,NA,TGTGCCAGCAGTGGAGGGGACAGAGCCTACGAGCAGTACTTC,CASSGGDRAYEQYF
TRBJ1-3,TRBV5-1,NA,14,NA,TGCGCCAGCAGCTTGACTTTCTCTGGAAACACCATATATTTT,CASSLTFSGNTIYF
TRBJ1-5,TRBV2,NA,14,once,TGTGCCAGCAGGGACAGCCCTTTCTTATCGCCCCAGCATTTT,CASRDSPFLSPQHF
TRBJ1-1,TRBV7-6,NA,16,NA,TGTGCCAGCAGCATCCCACGGGGGGGCGCGGGGACTGAAGCTTTCTTT,CASSIPRGGAGTEAFF
TRBJ2-5,TRBV5-6,TRBD1,14,NA,TGTGCCAGCAGCCATCAGGGGGCCGAGGAGACCCAGTACTTC,CASSHQGAEETQYF
TRBJ1-5,TRBV2,NA,13,NA,TGTGCCAGCTCCGGGACGGTGAATCAGCCCCAGCATTTT,CASSGTVNQPQHF
TRBJ2-7,TRBV7-6,TRBD2,17,few,TGTGCCAGCAGCGTATCCCTAGCGGGAGGTCGCGGCGGCAAGCAGTACTTC,CASSVSLAGGRGGKQYF
TRBJ1-5,TRBV19,NA,17,NA,TGTGCCAGTAGTATTTTCTCGTTCGGGGCAGGGTCCCAGCCCCAGCATTTT,CASSIFSFGAGSQPQHF
TRBJ2-7,TRBV28,TRBD1,15,NA,TGTGCCAGCAGTTCCCAGGACAGGGAAACCTACGAGCAGTACTTC,CASSSQDRETYEQYF
TRBJ2-2,TRBV19,NA,16,NA,TGTGCCAGTACCATGTACCCCGGGGGTAACACCGGGGAGCTGTTTTTT,CASTMYPGGNTGELFF
TRBJ2-5,TRBV18,TRBD2,16,NA,TGTGCCAGCTCACCACCTAACGGGAGGGGGTCGCAGACCCAGTACTTC,CASSPPNGRGSQTQYF
TRBJ2-2,TRBV9,TRBD2,16,few,TGTGCCAGCAGCGCAATGAGCGGGGGGGCCACCGGGGAGCTGTTTTTT,CASSAMSGGATGELFF
TRBJ2-2,TRBV19,NA,16,NA,TGTGCCAGTACTAGTGGGCCCTCCTCGTCGGCCGGGGAGCTGTTTTTT,CASTSGPSSSAGELFF
TRBJ1-1,TRBV7-9,NA,11,NA,TGTGCCAGCAGCGGCAAGGTAGAAGCTTTCTTT,CASSGKVEAFF
TRBJ1-4,TRBV6-5,NA,14,few,TGTGCCAGCAGTTTTCAACAGGGTAATGAAAAACTGTTTTTT,CASSFQQGNEKLFF
TRBJ1-5,TRBV18,NA,13,NA,TGTGCCAGCTCACCCCTAGAGGATCAGCCCCAGCATTTT,CASSPLEDQPQHF
TRBJ2-5,TRBV2,TRBD1,12,NA,TGTGCCGGCCAGGGGGCTGGGGAGACCCAGTACTTC,CAGQGAGETQYF
TRBJ1-4,TRBV18,NA,14,NA,TGTGCCAGCTCACCAAGGGATTCTAATGAAAAACTGTTTTTT,CASSPRDSNEKLFF
TRBJ2-5,TRBV7-3,TRBD2,14,NA,TGTGCCAGCAGCCCTACTAGCGCGGCGGAGACCCAGTACTTC,CASSPTSAAETQYF
TRBJ2-1,TRBV4-3,TRBD2,17,NA,TGCGCCAGCAGCCAAGATACCCTAGCGGGAGGGCCCAGGGAGCAGTTCTTC,CASSQDTLAGGPREQFF
TRBJ2-1,TRBV6-1,NA,17,NA,TGTGCCAGCAGTGAAGCCGGGGGTCTAATGATTTGGAATGAGCAGTTCTTC,CASSEAGGLMIWNEQFF
TRBJ2-3,TRBV19,TRBD1,20,NA,TGTGCCAGTAGTGGGTGGGTCAGGGGGCTTCGTCGTTCTAGCACAGATACGCAGTATTTT,CASSGWVRGLRRSSTDTQYF
TRBJ2-5,TRBV5-1,TRBD1,13,once,TGCGCCAGCAGCCGGGACAGGGAGGGGACCCAGTACTTC,CASSRDREGTQYF
TRBJ2-2,TRBV14,NA,15,NA,TGTGCCAGCGGACGACTTGATGCGAACACCGGGGAGCTGTTTTTT,CASGRLDANTGELFF
TRBJ2-1,TRBV7-3,TRBD2,16,once,TGTGCCAGCAGCCGACTGGGCGGGAGGGCCTACAATGAGCAGTTCTTC,CASSRLGGRAYNEQFF
TRBJ2-5,TRBV4-3,TRBD2,13,NA,TGCGCCAGCAGCCAAGAGCCCGGGGGGGCCCAGTACTTC,CASSQEPGGAQYF
TRBJ1-2,TRBV19,NA,16,NA,TGTGCCAGTAGTCCAAAGCCGGGCCCGCACTCCCGTGGCTACACCTTC,CASSPKPGPHSRGYTF
TRBJ1-5,TRBV24-1,TRBD1,15,NA,TGTGCCACCAGTGATTCCAGGACAGGGGGTCAGCCCCAGCATTTT,CATSDSRTGGQPQHF
TRBJ2-3,TRBV5-4,TRBD2,14,NA,TGTGCCAGCAGCCCCCAGCGGGAGTTAGATACGCAGTATTTT,CASSPQRELDTQYF
TRBJ2-5,TRBV11-3,NA,13,NA,TGTGCCAGCAGCTGGGGGGCCTCAGAGACCCAGTACTTC,CASSWGASETQYF
TRBJ2-7,TRBV21-1,NA,15,NA,TGTGCCAGCAGCAGGAAGCGGGCAGCCTTCTACGAGCAGTACTTC,CASSRKRAAFYEQYF
TRBJ1-5,TRBV2,NA,13,NA,TGTGCCAGCAGTAAAGGGACGGATCAGCCCCAGCATTTT,CASSKGTDQPQHF
TRBJ2-7,TRBV4-1,TRBD1,15,NA,TGCGCCAGCAGCCACTGGACAGGGAGCTCCTACGAGCAGTACTTC,CASSHWTGSSYEQYF
TRBJ2-7,TRBV29-1,TRBD2,13,NA,TGCAGCGCGGGGACTAGCGGGATGTACGAGCAGTACTTC,CSAGTSGMYEQYF
TRBJ1-2,TRBV24-1,NA,15,NA,TGTGCCACCAGTCCGGGGGGGTTCCCTAACTATGGCTACACCTTC,CATSPGGFPNYGYTF
TRBJ1-6,TRBV19,NA,16,NA,TGTGCCAGTAGGCCGGGGGATACAGGGTTCGACTCACCCCTCCACTTT,CASRPGDTGFDSPLHF
TRBJ2-7,TRBV14,NA,19,NA,TGTGCCAGCAGCCAAGGGCTTAATTATAGGGGCCGAAGCTCCTACGAGCAGTACTTC,CASSQGLNYRGRSSYEQYF
TRBJ1-3,TRBV15,NA,15,few,TGTGCCACCAGCAGAGATCAAATGTCTGGAAACACCATATATTTT,CATSRDQMSGNTIYF
TRBJ2-1,TRBV9,NA,15,NA,TGTGCCAGCAGCGCCGTCCTTCAGGGTAACAATGAGCAGTTCTTC,CASSAVLQGNNEQFF
TRBJ1-1,TRBV25-1,TRBD1,13,NA,TGTGCCAGCAGTGCGGACAGGGCCGGTGAAGCTTTCTTT,CASSADRAGEAFF
TRBJ2-1,TRBV5-1,NA,15,NA,TGCGCCAGCAGCTTGGCGGCTAGTTTAGGTCTTGAGCAGTTCTTC,CASSLAASLGLEQFF
TRBJ1-1,TRBV4-1,NA,16,NA,TGCGCCAGCAGCCAAGAACTGGGCGGACGGAACACTGAAGCTTTCTTT,CASSQELGGRNTEAFF
TRBJ2-2,TRBV6-1,NA,17,NA,TGTGCCAGCAGTGAGGCGAGGACTTGGGTTGCAACCGGGGAGCTGTTTTTT,CASSEARTWVATGELFF
TRBJ2-7,TRBV6-5,NA,15,NA,TGTGCCAGCAGTTACTCGACCCTGGGATCCTACGAGCAGTACTTC,CASSYSTLGSYEQYF
TRBJ1-6,TRBV4-2,TRBD1,17,NA,TGTGCCAGCAGCCAAGGACGACAGGGGGGTTATAATTCACCCCTCCACTTT,CASSQGRQGGYNSPLHF
TRBJ1-2,TRBV12-3/TRBV12-4,NA,13,NA,TGTGCCAGCGCCGAAGACAGAAACTATGGCTACACCTTC,CASAEDRNYGYTF